The 21 T cell receptor beta chains below come from one sample, sequenced in a study of a mutant IDH1 vaccine in newly diagnosed glioma. Profiling relied on immunoSEQ multiplex PCR, and the TCRdb table lists in-frame clones only, not all of them. The sample carries some 68,000 clones, 70% to 80% recorded once. Time point specified: baseline, week 1 (first vaccination visit). Sample treatment: pre-vaccination baseline after standard-of-care therapy. The material sequenced was PBMCs, taken from a glioma patient treated with radiotherapy, temozolomide or both. The receptor set was obtained from a man aged 50-60 years with glioma.

This clone was seen at least ten times. The V gene is TRBV30, the J gene TRBJ1-2; TRBD1 is a possible D gene (6 bases). Trimming removed 3 bases from V and 8 bases from J, with 10 bases in between. The CDR3 is 11 amino acids. Germline CDR1 reads GTSNPN; CDR2 reads SVGIG (reference sequence). The CDR3 bases are TGTGCCTGGAGCGGGGGCCACGGCTACACCTTC. The encoded protein is CAWSGGHGYTF.

J is TRBJ2-5 and V is TRBV20-1, with unresolved D. V was shortened by 3 bases and J by 4 bases, with 6 bases between the two germline ends. CDR3 length: 11 residues. Per germline, CDR1 DFQATT and CDR2 SNEGSKA (reference sequence). Here the CDR3 reads CSARSGETQYF. As DNA, the CDR3 is TGCAGTGCTAGGTCCGGAGAGACCCAGTACTTC.

The rearrangement uses TRBV6-5 and TRBJ1-2; 11 bases align to TRBD1. This CDR3 region has 14 residues. V shed 6 bases, J shed 5 bases, and the junction held 5 bases outside the gene matches. Looked up from germline, CDR1 is MNHEY and CDR2 is SVGAGI. DNA for the CDR3: TGTGCCAGCAGGGGAGGACAGGGGGCATATGGCTACACCTTC. Translating gives CASRGGQGAYGYTF.

The V and J genes are TRBV6-5 and TRBJ2-7, with TRBD2 identical over 16 bases. Germline CDR1 and CDR2: MNHEY and SVGAGI. The CDR3 is 15 amino acids. With V trimmed by 5 bases and J by 7 bases, 5 bases remained unmatched. The CDR3 sequence is CASSPGLAGGREQYF. The DNA for the CDR3 is TGTGCCAGCAGTCCGGGACTAGCGGGGGGGCGGGAGCAGTACTTC.

This chain uses TRBV9 with TRBJ1-1; D may be TRBD1 (5 bases). V was cut by 0 bases and J by 0 bases, with 9 bases left in between. The germline V gene has CDR1 SGDLS and CDR2 YYNGEE. This CDR3 region has 15 residues. In DNA form, the CDR3 reads TGTGCCAGCAGCGTAGGGAACAGGATGAACACTGAAGCTTTCTTT. This sequence encodes CASSVGNRMNTEAFF.

The V and J genes are TRBV5-6 and TRBJ2-1; a possible D gene is TRBD2 (5 bases). Germline values: CDR1 SGHDT, CDR2 YYEEEE. V dropped 4 bases and J dropped 10 bases, with 12 bases sitting between them. The CDR3 runs to 12 residues. Here the CDR3 reads CASSPVGSEQFF. CDR3 bases: TGTGCCAGCAGCCCAGTGGGGAGCGAGCAGTTCTTC.

By frequency in the sample, this clone is medium-sized. The CDR3 DNA reads as TGCGCCAGCAGCCCTTCGACAGGGGCGGGCACTGAAGCTTTCTTT. Amino acid sequence: CASSPSTGAGTEAFF. The chain joins TRBV4-1 to TRBJ1-1, with 8 nucleotides matching TRBD1. With 4 bases clipped from V and 4 bases from J, the junction kept 8 bases outside the gene matches. The germline CDR1 and CDR2 sequences are MGHRA and YSYEKL. This CDR3 region has 15 residues.

J is TRBJ1-2 and V is TRBV19, with 8 bases identical to TRBD1. The CDR3 length is 15 residues. Germline V lookup: CDR1 LNHDA, CDR2 SQIVND (reference sequence). The ends lost 4 bases at V and 7 bases at J; junction bases unmatched: 11. CDR3 protein: CASSNMGDRGRGYTF. CDR3 bases: TGTGCCAGTAGTAATATGGGAGACAGGGGTCGTGGCTACACCTTC. The full variable domain, completed using reference TRBV19 and TRBJ1-2, is DGGITQSPKYLFRKEGQNVTLSCEQNLNHDAMYWYRQDPGQGLRLIYYSQIVNDFQKGDIAEGYSVSREKKESFPLTVTSAQKNPTAFYLCASSNMGDRGRGYTFGSGTRLTVV.

This clone appeared a few times. At one boundary the junction diverges from the germline segment, which might be a read error. For the CDR3, the DNA is TGTGCCAGCAGGTTAGGGGCGGACAATCAGCCCCAGCATTTT. It encodes CASRLGADNQPQHF. The V call is TRBV7-8, the J call TRBJ1-5; D might be TRBD1 (5 bases). This CDR3 region has 14 residues. CDR1 and CDR2 (germline): SGHVS, FQNEAQ. The whole variable domain, filled in from reference TRBV7-8 and TRBJ1-5, reads GAGVSQSPRYKVAKRGQDVALRCDPISGHVSLFWYQQALGQGPEFLTYFQNEAQLDKSGLPSDRFFAERPEGSVSTLKIQRTQQEDSAVYLCASRLGADNQPQHFGDGTRLSIL.

V gene TRBV9 combines with J gene TRBJ2-1, with 7 bases aligning to TRBD1. J gave up 6 bases and V 3 bases, and 9 bases lay outside the gene matches. The CDR3 loop spans 15 amino acids. CDR1 is SGDLS and CDR2 is YYNGEE in the germline V gene. As DNA, the CDR3 is TGTGCCAGCAGCGACGGGGACAGCCCGGCCAATGAGCAGTTCTTC. Protein sequence: CASSDGDSPANEQFF.

The chain combines TRBV30 with TRBJ2-7, with TRBD1 matching over 9 bases. The CDR3 covers 15 residues. Trimming removed 0 bases from V and 4 bases from J; junction bases left unmatched: 7. Per germline, CDR1 GTSNPN and CDR2 SVGIG (reference sequence). CDR3 sequence (DNA): TGTGCCTGGAGTGTGGGCGGGACAGGGTGGTACGAGCAGTACTTC. This gives the protein CAWSVGGTGWYEQYF.

The V gene is TRBV5-1, the J gene TRBJ2-1; 11 bases align to TRBD1. The CDR3 length is 16 residues. J gave up 6 bases and V 0 bases, and 5 bases lay outside the gene matches. The germline CDR1 and CDR2 sequences are SGHRS and YFSETQ. In DNA, the CDR3 is TGCGCCAGCAGCTTGGTCGGCGGGACAGGGGGCAATGAGCAGTTCTTC. This gives the protein CASSLVGGTGGNEQFF.

This clone has at least ten counts. The chain combines TRBV5-4 with TRBJ2-1; 9 positions agree with TRBD1. The CDR3 length is 13 residues. The V segment lost 4 bases and the J segment 13 bases; nucleotides outside the gene matches: 9. Germline CDR1 SGHNT, CDR2 YYREEE (reference sequence). The DNA for the CDR3 is TGTGCCAGCAGCGCCCCACCGGGACAGGGCCAGTTCTTC. Translation: CASSAPPGQGQFF.

The chain combines TRBV29-1 with TRBJ1-2; no firm D call. There are 11 residues in the CDR3. Trimming removed 3 bases at V and 1 base at J, with 3 bases between. CDR1 and CDR2 (germline): SQVTM, ANQGSEA. The DNA of the CDR3 is TGCAGCGTTGAGAGTAACTATGGCTACACCTTC. Protein product: CSVESNYGYTF.

The CDR3: CASSLARGLGQGAYEQYF. The CDR3 nucleotides are TGTGCCAGCAGCTTGGCCAGGGGACTAGGACAGGGGGCCTACGAGCAGTACTTC. The chain couples TRBV5-5 to TRBJ2-7; 10 nucleotides agree with TRBD1. The length of the CDR3 is 18 residues. With V trimmed by 0 bases and J by 2 bases, 11 bases remained unmatched. CDR1 is SGHKS and CDR2 is YYEKEE in the germline V gene (reference sequence).

This clone has more than one count but fewer than ten. J is TRBJ2-2 and V is TRBV9; D is perhaps TRBD1 (5 bases). This CDR3 has 15 amino acids. The V end lost 0 bases, the J end lost 7 bases, and 13 bases lay between the germline ends. The V gene's germline CDR1 is SGDLS and CDR2 YYNGEE. CDR3 DNA: TGTGCCAGCAGCGTAGCGGTCAGGGTGGGCGGGGAGCTGTTTTTT. Amino acid sequence: CASSVAVRVGGELFF. Using reference TRBV9 and TRBJ2-2 for the parts outside the CDR3, the full variable domain is DSGVTQTPKHLITATGQRVTLRCSPRSGDLSVYWYQQSLDQGLQFLIQYYNGEERAKGNILERFSAQQFPDLHSELNLSSLELGDSALYFCASSVAVRVGGELFFGEGSRLTVL.

This clone occurred a few times. The rearrangement joins TRBV2 to TRBJ1-4; tentative D call: TRBD1 (6 bases). CDR3 length: 14 residues. The V gene lost 5 bases and the J gene lost 7 bases, with 14 bases spanning the gap. The germline CDR1 and CDR2 sequences are SNHLY and FYNNEI. CDR3 coding DNA: TGTGCCAGCAGTCCCGAACAGGGTAGTGAAAAACTGTTTTTT. Its protein product is CASSPEQGSEKLFF.

V gene TRBV2 combines with J gene TRBJ2-7, with TRBD2 identical over 8 bases. V lost 8 bases and J lost 5; bases outside the gene matches: 5. The CDR3 has 12 amino acids. From germline, CDR1 is SNHLY and CDR2 FYNNEI. CDR3 amino acids: CASVGLAHEQYF. As DNA, the CDR3 is TGTGCCAGCGTCGGACTAGCCCACGAGCAGTACTTC. Full variable domain (outside the CDR3, taken from reference TRBV2 and TRBJ2-7): EPEVTQTPSHQVTQMGQEVILRCVPISNHLYFYWYRQILGQKVEFLVSFYNNEISEKSEIFDDQFSVERPDGSNFTLKIRSTKLEDSAMYFCASVGLAHEQYFGPGTRLTVT.

V gene TRBV13 combines with J gene TRBJ1-1, with 7 bases identical to TRBD1. Germline lookup yields CDR1 PRHDT and CDR2 FYEKMQ (reference sequence). The J segment lost 8 bases and the V segment lost 5 bases, leaving 11 bases of the junction unmatched. This CDR3 comprises 14 residues. In DNA form, the CDR3 reads TGTGCCAGCAGCCCTCAGGGGGGAGGAGTGGAAGCTTTCTTT. Protein: CASSPQGGGVEAFF.

The genes are TRBV6-6 and TRBJ1-6; D gene ambiguous. Trimming took off 5 bases at V and 6 bases at J, with 14 bases between the two ends. CDR1 and CDR2 (germline): MNHNY, SVGAGI (reference sequence). The CDR3 covers 15 residues. This chain's CDR3 is CASSLLAKSNSPLHF. The CDR3 coding sequence is TGTGCCAGCAGTCTTCTGGCCAAGTCTAATTCACCCCTCCACTTT.

The rearrangement links TRBV30 to TRBJ2-5, with 7 bases aligning to TRBD1. This CDR3 spans 13 amino acids. The V gene's germline CDR1 is GTSNPN and CDR2 SVGIG (reference sequence). Trimming removed 4 bases from V and 3 bases from J; junction bases left unmatched: 5. CDR3 residues: CAWNRQGKETQYF. The CDR3 DNA reads TGTGCCTGGAACAGACAGGGAAAAGAGACCCAGTACTTC. The whole variable domain, filled in from reference TRBV30 and TRBJ2-5, reads SQTIHQWPATLVQPVGSPLSLECTVEGTSNPNLYWYRQAAGRGLQLLFYSVGIGQISSEVPQNLSASRPQDRQFILSSKKLLLSDSGFYLCAWNRQGKETQYFGPGTRLLVL.